Listed here are 8 T cell receptor beta chains from one sample, sequenced in a study of shared clonotypes between healthy human individuals. Using immunoSEQ multiplex PCR, the repertoire was profiled, and TCRdb retains in-frame clones only, with some absent. This sample has roughly 640,000 clones; around 72% occur once, and the top ten carry over 1.5%. The sequenced material came from memory CD4+ T cells sorted from blood. Stated subset: CD45RA-negative fraction. These receptors originate from a woman aged 30 to 39 in good health.

The chain uses TRBV2 and TRBJ2-1, with D possibly being TRBD2 (6 bases). The germline V and J ends were trimmed by 6 bases and 5 bases, with 11 bases remaining between them. This CDR3 is 13 amino acids long. Germline loops: CDR1 SNHLY, CDR2 FYNNEI. This CDR3 reads CASRGTGNNEQFF. The CDR3 bases are TGTGCCAGCAGAGGGACTGGAAACAATGAGCAGTTCTTC.

This clone was seen once. This chain joins TRBV10-3 and TRBJ2-7; no reliable D call. V was clipped by 9 bases and J by 5 bases, with 11 bases between them. This CDR3 has 11 residues. Germline V CDR1 and CDR2: ENHRY, SYGVKD. This CDR3 is CAIGPGHEQYF. CDR3 nucleotide sequence: TGTGCCATAGGACCGGGCCACGAGCAGTACTTC.

This chain links TRBV28 with TRBJ2-7; D not certain. The CDR3 runs to 14 residues. CDR1 and CDR2 (germline): MDHEN, SYDVKM. V was cut by 6 bases and J by 9 bases, with 21 bases left in between. The CDR3 loop is CASRARSSVLSQYF. The DNA of the CDR3 is TGTGCCAGCAGAGCCAGGTCCTCCGTTTTGTCGCAGTACTTC.

The V gene is TRBV14, the J gene TRBJ1-3; 7 positions agree with TRBD1. Germline V CDR1 and CDR2: SGHDN, FVKESK. CDR3 length equals 16 residues. With V trimmed by 0 bases and J by 7 bases, 9 bases remained unmatched. Written as DNA, the CDR3 is TGTGCCAGCAGCCAAGACTGGGGGACAGTCGGTAACACCATATATTTT. Its protein is CASSQDWGTVGNTIYF.

The chain is built from TRBV28 and TRBJ1-1; D remains unclear. Germline V gene sequence: CDR1 MDHEN, CDR2 SYDVKM. The CDR3 runs 12 residues. Trimming cost V 4 bases and J 7 bases, with 10 bases left between them. The CDR3, as DNA: TGTGCCAGCAGTTCTGCCACCCGTGAAGCTTTCTTT. This gives the protein CASSSATREAFF. The whole variable domain, remainder taken from reference TRBV28 and TRBJ1-1, is DVKVTQSSRYLVKRTGEKVFLECVQDMDHENMFWYRQDPGLGLRLIYFSYDVKMKEKGDIPEGYSVSREKKERFSLILESASTNQTSMYLCASSSATREAFFGQGTRLTVV.

This clone has more than one count but fewer than ten. The chain is built from TRBV18 and TRBJ1-3; no clear D. The CDR3 has 15 amino acids. Germline V lookup: CDR1 KGHSH, CDR2 LQKENI. Trimming shortened V by 5 bases and J by 0 bases, and 11 bases separated the two germline ends. The CDR3 DNA reads as TGTGCCAGCTCATCTGACGGAGGCTCTGGAAACACCATATATTTT. Translation: CASSSDGGSGNTIYF.

This clone was seen ten or more times. In the same sample, other DNA sequences code for this CDR3. The genes are TRBV7-2 and TRBJ2-1; TRBD1 or TRBD2 may be the D gene (5 bases each). The CDR3 consists of 15 residues. CDR1 and CDR2 (germline): SGHTA, FQGNSA. Trimming shortened V by 3 bases and J by 2 bases, and 11 bases separated the two germline ends. The CDR3 is CASSLGVLTYNEQFF. Written as DNA, the CDR3 is TGTGCCAGCAGCTTGGGGGTTTTGACCTACAATGAGCAGTTCTTC.

The chain is built from TRBV7-3 and TRBJ2-2; TRBD2 aligns across 8 bases. J lost 7 bases, V lost 0 bases, and 10 bases had no gene match. CDR1 and CDR2 from the germline V gene are SGHTA and FQGTGA. The CDR3 covers 17 residues. The CDR3: CASSLTSGSGIGGELFF. The CDR3 coding sequence is TGTGCCAGCAGCTTAACGTCTGGTAGCGGGATAGGCGGGGAGCTGTTTTTT.